This TCR beta chain derives from a study of radiation and T cells in renal cell carcinoma. The time point is: blood 4 weeks post-SBRT, at nephrectomy. Treatment specified: 15 Gy SBRT to primary tumor, nephrectomy 4 weeks later. Assay used: immunoSEQ multiplex PCR; TCRdb lists only in-frame clones, some missing. The profile shows more than 120,000 clones, 86% of them singletons. V was clipped by 2 bases and J by 4 bases; unmatched bases: 3. The CDR3 totals 15 residues. Germline V gene data show CDR1 as SGHTA and CDR2 as FQGNSA. Sequenced here: blood, sampled from a patient whose treatment included radiotherapy and nephrectomy. The origin of this receptor is a woman aged 45-59 years with renal cell carcinoma. This rearrangement joins TRBV7-2 to TRBJ2-5; 11 bases agree with TRBD1. The CDR3 protein is CASSLHGTGGETQYF. For the CDR3, the DNA is TGTGCCAGCAGCTTACACGGGACAGGGGGAGAGACCCAGTACTTC.